One and the same sample provided the 5 T cell receptor beta chains below, sequenced in a study of cytomegalovirus exposure and HLA in healthy donors (dated by TCRdb to 2016 to 2017). Libraries were prepared through the immunoSEQ multiplex PCR assay. The table was pulled from immuneACCESS by TCRdb, which kept in-frame rearrangements only. Such tables lose some clones; where checked, under half of the loss comes from unresolved V genes, and the rest has no known cause. Counted in this sample were 130,000 to 150,000 clones; around nine tenths of them appeared once. The ten most abundant clones make up 7.5% to 8.5% of the sample. The sample comprised PBMCs. The receptor set was obtained from a young woman in good health and CMV-seropositive.

The rearrangement uses TRBV28 and TRBJ1-5; 8 bases line up with TRBD1. After removal of 6 bases from V and 6 bases from J, the junction contained 7 bases not matched to a gene. The CDR3 totals 14 residues. Germline V CDR1 and CDR2: MDHEN, SYDVKM. This chain's CDR3 is CASRNTGGAQPQHF. In DNA, the CDR3 is TGTGCCAGCAGAAACACAGGGGGGGCTCAGCCCCAGCATTTT.

The chain is built from TRBV2 and TRBJ2-3, with 7 bases aligning to TRBD2. Per the germline V gene, CDR1 is SNHLY and CDR2 is FYNNEI. Trimming took 8 bases from V and 5 from J; bases not matched to a gene: 13. The CDR3 contains 15 residues. CDR3 in amino acids: CASERPAGQGDTQYF. CDR3 DNA sequence: TGTGCCAGCGAACGGCCAGCGGGGCAGGGAGATACGCAGTATTTT.

V and J are TRBV15 and TRBJ1-4; 7 bases are a match to TRBD1. Trimming removed 0 bases from V and 4 bases from J; junction bases left unmatched: 5. CDR3 length: 16 amino acids. Per germline, CDR1 LNHNV and CDR2 YYDKDF (reference sequence). As DNA, the CDR3 is TGTGCCACCAGCAGAGAGGTGCAGGGGGGTAATGAAAAACTGTTTTTT. As protein: CATSREVQGGNEKLFF. The full variable domain, with the rest looked up from reference TRBV15 and TRBJ1-4, is DAMVIQNPRYQVTQFGKPVTLSCSQTLNHNVMYWYQQKSSQAPKLLFHYYDKDFNNEADTPDNFQSRRPNTSFCFLDIRSPGLGDTAMYLCATSREVQGGNEKLFFGSGTQLSVL.

This chain uses TRBV5-4 with TRBJ2-1; D gene uncertain. The V gene's germline CDR1 is SGHNT and CDR2 YYREEE (reference sequence). The CDR3 totals 14 residues. V shed 6 bases and J shed 0 bases, with 10 bases lying between them. As DNA, the CDR3 is TGTGCCAGCACTCGCGAGAGCTCCTACAATGAGCAGTTCTTC. It specifies CASTRESSYNEQFF.

The CDR3 region has the DNA TGCGCCAGCAGCCACAACACAGATACGCAGTATTTT. It specifies CASSHNTDTQYF. V and J are TRBV10-1 and TRBJ2-3; D unresolved. Germline V gene lookup returns CDR1 WNHNN and CDR2 SYGVQD (reference sequence). The length of the CDR3 is 12 residues. V was clipped by 6 bases and J by 2 bases, with 6 bases between them.